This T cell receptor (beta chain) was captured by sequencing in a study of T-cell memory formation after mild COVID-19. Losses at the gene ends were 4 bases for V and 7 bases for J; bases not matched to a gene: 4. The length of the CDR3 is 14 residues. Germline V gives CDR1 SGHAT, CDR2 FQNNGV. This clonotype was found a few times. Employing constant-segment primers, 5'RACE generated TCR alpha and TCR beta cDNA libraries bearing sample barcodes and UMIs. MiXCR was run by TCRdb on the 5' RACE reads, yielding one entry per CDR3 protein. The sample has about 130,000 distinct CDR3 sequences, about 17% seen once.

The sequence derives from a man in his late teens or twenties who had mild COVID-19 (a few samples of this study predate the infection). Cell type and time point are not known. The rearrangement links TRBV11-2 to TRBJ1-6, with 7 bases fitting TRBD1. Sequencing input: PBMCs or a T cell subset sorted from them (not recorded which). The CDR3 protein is CASSSTGTNSPLHF. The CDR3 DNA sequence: TGTGCCAGCAGCTCGACAGGGACGAATTCACCCCTCCACTTT.